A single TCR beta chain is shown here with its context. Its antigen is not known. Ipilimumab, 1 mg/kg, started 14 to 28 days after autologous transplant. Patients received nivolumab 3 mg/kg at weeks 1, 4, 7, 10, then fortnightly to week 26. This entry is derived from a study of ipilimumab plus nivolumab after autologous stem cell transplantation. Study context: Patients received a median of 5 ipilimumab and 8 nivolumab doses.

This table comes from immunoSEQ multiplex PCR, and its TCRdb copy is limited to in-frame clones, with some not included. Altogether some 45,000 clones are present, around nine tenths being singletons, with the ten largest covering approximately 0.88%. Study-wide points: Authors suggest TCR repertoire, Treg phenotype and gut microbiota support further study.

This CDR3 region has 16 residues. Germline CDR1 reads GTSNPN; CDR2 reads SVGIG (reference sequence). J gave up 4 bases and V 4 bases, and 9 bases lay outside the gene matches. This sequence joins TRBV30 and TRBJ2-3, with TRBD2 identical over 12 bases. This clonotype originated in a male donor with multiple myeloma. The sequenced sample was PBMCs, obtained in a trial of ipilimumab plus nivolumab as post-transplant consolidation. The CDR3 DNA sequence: TGTGCCTGGACTCAAGGGCTAGCGGGAGGGCCAGATACGCAGTATTTT. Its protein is CAWTQGLAGGPDTQYF.